Listed below are T cell receptor beta chains from one sample, sequenced in a study of shared T cell receptors in the human thymus. TCRdb's table, derived via immunoSEQ multiplex PCR, lists solely in-frame clones and lacks some. The sample carries about 380,000 clones, roughly 94% recorded once. Sequencing was done on a sample of thymocytes. These receptors all stem from a human donor. The CDR3 runs from the conserved cysteine through the conserved F or W. Fields, in order: CDR3 protein, CDR3 DNA, D gene, J gene, clone size, V gene. D genes are given only for firm matches. Size is omitted from some rows. Given values are once, few, many or a class for expanded clones.

CDR3: CASSLAGLAGIEQYF
DNA: TGTGCCAGCAGCTTGGCAGGACTAGCGGGAATCGAGCAGTACTTC
D: TRBD2
J: TRBJ2-7
size: NA
V: TRBV5-5

CDR3: CASSQIAGVSTDTQYF
DNA: TGTGCCAGCAGCCAGATAGCGGGAGTAAGCACAGATACGCAGTATTTT
D: TRBD2
J: TRBJ2-3
size: NA
V: TRBV11-1

CDR3: CASSSGERTVEQYF
DNA: TGCGCCAGCAGCTCAGGGGAACGTACGGTGGAGCAGTACTTC
D: NA
J: TRBJ2-7
size: NA
V: TRBV5-1

CDR3: CASSEAHRPGGSETQYF
DNA: TGTGCCAGCAGTGAAGCCCACCGCCCCGGGGGCTCTGAGACCCAGTACTTC
D: NA
J: TRBJ2-5
size: NA
V: TRBV25-1

CDR3: CASSPAGAGVANEQFF
DNA: TGTGCCAGTAGTCCCGCCGGAGCGGGAGTAGCCAATGAGCAGTTCTTC
D: TRBD2
J: TRBJ2-1
size: NA
V: TRBV19

CDR3: CASGPPVQPQHF
DNA: TGTGCCAGTGGCCCGCCCGTCCAGCCCCAGCATTTT
D: NA
J: TRBJ1-5
size: NA
V: TRBV9

CDR3: CASSFGLALGNYEQYF
DNA: TGCGCCAGCAGCTTCGGACTAGCTTTGGGGAATTACGAGCAGTACTTC
D: TRBD2
J: TRBJ2-7
size: NA
V: TRBV5-1

CDR3: CAISESGGNNEKLFF
DNA: TGTGCCATCAGTGAGTCGGGGGGTAATAATGAAAAACTGTTTTTT
D: NA
J: TRBJ1-4
size: NA
V: TRBV10-3

CDR3: CASSPWDTTYEQYF
DNA: TGCGCCAGCAGCCCCTGGGACACGACCTACGAGCAGTACTTC
D: NA
J: TRBJ2-7
size: once
V: TRBV4-1

CDR3: CASSLGTSRGAYQETQYF
DNA: TGTGCCAGCAGCTTAGGGACCTCGCGGGGGGCGTACCAAGAGACCCAGTACTTC
D: TRBD2
J: TRBJ2-5
size: NA
V: TRBV7-9

CDR3: CASSFRDQETQYF
DNA: TGTGCCAGCAGCTTTCGGGACCAAGAGACCCAGTACTTC
D: NA
J: TRBJ2-5
size: NA
V: TRBV7-3

CDR3: CASSELAGTTYEQYF
DNA: TGTGCCAGCAGTGAATTAGCCGGTACAACCTACGAGCAGTACTTC
D: NA
J: TRBJ2-7
size: NA
V: TRBV2

CDR3: CASSEKGTAQTYEQYF
DNA: TGTGCCAGCAGTGAAAAAGGGACAGCACAAACCTACGAGCAGTACTTC
D: TRBD1
J: TRBJ2-7
size: NA
V: TRBV6-1

CDR3: CASSVAIREQYF
DNA: TGTGCCAGCAGTGTGGCGATACGGGAGCAGTACTTC
D: NA
J: TRBJ2-7
size: NA
V: TRBV6-1

CDR3: CASSPPVWAGANVLTF
DNA: TGTGCCAGCTCACCACCGGTCTGGGCTGGGGCCAACGTCCTGACTTTC
D: NA
J: TRBJ2-6
size: NA
V: TRBV18

CDR3: CASSPGQGATDTQYF
DNA: TGTGCCAGCAGCCCGGGACAGGGGGCAACAGATACGCAGTATTTT
D: TRBD1
J: TRBJ2-3
size: NA
V: TRBV7-9

CDR3: CASSPWDRGIDTQYF
DNA: TGTGCCAGCAGTCCCTGGGACAGGGGAATAGATACGCAGTATTTT
D: TRBD1
J: TRBJ2-3
size: once
V: TRBV28

CDR3: CASSLVGLAGYNEQFF
DNA: TGTGCCAGCAGCTTGGTGGGACTAGCGGGGTACAATGAGCAGTTCTTC
D: TRBD2
J: TRBJ2-1
size: NA
V: TRBV5-6

CDR3: CASSSFGDSLYNEQFF
DNA: TGTGCCAGCAGTTCCTTCGGGGACTCCCTCTACAATGAGCAGTTCTTC
D: NA
J: TRBJ2-1
size: NA
V: TRBV2

CDR3: CASSLVRTSGRKTQYF
DNA: TGTGCCAGCAGCTTAGTCCGGACTAGCGGACGTAAGACCCAGTACTTC
D: TRBD2
J: TRBJ2-5
size: NA
V: TRBV7-4

CDR3: CASSPGGGGSGNTIYF
DNA: TGTGCCAGCTCACCAGGAGGCGGGGGCTCTGGAAACACCATATATTTT
D: NA
J: TRBJ1-3
size: NA
V: TRBV18

CDR3: CASLGHSGNTIYF
DNA: TGTGCCAGCCTCGGTCACTCTGGAAACACCATATATTTT
D: NA
J: TRBJ1-3
size: NA
V: TRBV7-9

CDR3: CASSLRDPVTDTQYF
DNA: TGTGCCAGCAGCCTACGGGACCCTGTAACAGATACGCAGTATTTT
D: NA
J: TRBJ2-3
size: few
V: TRBV5-4

CDR3: CASSRGGQGHYEQYF
DNA: TGTGCCAGCAGTCGAGGGGGACAGGGACACTACGAGCAGTACTTC
D: TRBD1
J: TRBJ2-7
size: NA
V: TRBV6-5

CDR3: CASSVGPGSYEQYF
DNA: TGTGCCAGCAGCGTAGGCCCAGGGAGTTACGAGCAGTACTTC
D: NA
J: TRBJ2-7
size: NA
V: TRBV9

CDR3: CASSGLLAGDHNEQFF
DNA: TGCGCCAGCAGTGGTCTCTTAGCGGGAGACCACAATGAGCAGTTCTTC
D: TRBD2
J: TRBJ2-1
size: NA
V: TRBV10-1

CDR3: CASSEPENTEAFF
DNA: TGTGCCAGCAGTGAACCGGAGAACACTGAAGCTTTCTTT
D: NA
J: TRBJ1-1
size: few
V: TRBV25-1

CDR3: CASSGDREKAKFSGNTIYF
DNA: TGTGCCAGCAGCGGGGACAGGGAAAAGGCCAAGTTCTCTGGAAACACCATATATTTT
D: TRBD1
J: TRBJ1-3
size: NA
V: TRBV7-9

CDR3: CASSEPTGARNEQFF
DNA: TGTGCCAGCAGTGAACCCACAGGGGCGCGGAATGAGCAGTTCTTC
D: TRBD1
J: TRBJ2-1
size: NA
V: TRBV25-1

CDR3: CASSLGDSGRFYEQYF
DNA: TGTGCCAGCAGCTTAGGGGATAGCGGGAGGTTTTACGAGCAGTACTTC
D: TRBD2
J: TRBJ2-7
size: NA
V: TRBV11-2

CDR3: CAISAYLPLGGSQETQYF
DNA: TGTGCCATCAGTGCTTATCTCCCCCTAGGCGGGAGCCAAGAGACCCAGTACTTC
D: TRBD2
J: TRBJ2-5
size: NA
V: TRBV10-3

CDR3: CASSLSASGSYEQYF
DNA: TGTGCCAGCAGTTTATCGGCTAGCGGCTCCTACGAGCAGTACTTC
D: TRBD2
J: TRBJ2-7
size: NA
V: TRBV28

CDR3: CAISESTLWQGYGYTF
DNA: TGTGCCATCAGTGAGTCGACTCTATGGCAGGGCTATGGCTACACCTTC
D: NA
J: TRBJ1-2
size: once
V: TRBV10-3

CDR3: CASSPPLGAKNIQYF
DNA: TGTGCCAGCTCACCACCGCTGGGGGCCAAAAACATTCAGTACTTC
D: NA
J: TRBJ2-4
size: once
V: TRBV18